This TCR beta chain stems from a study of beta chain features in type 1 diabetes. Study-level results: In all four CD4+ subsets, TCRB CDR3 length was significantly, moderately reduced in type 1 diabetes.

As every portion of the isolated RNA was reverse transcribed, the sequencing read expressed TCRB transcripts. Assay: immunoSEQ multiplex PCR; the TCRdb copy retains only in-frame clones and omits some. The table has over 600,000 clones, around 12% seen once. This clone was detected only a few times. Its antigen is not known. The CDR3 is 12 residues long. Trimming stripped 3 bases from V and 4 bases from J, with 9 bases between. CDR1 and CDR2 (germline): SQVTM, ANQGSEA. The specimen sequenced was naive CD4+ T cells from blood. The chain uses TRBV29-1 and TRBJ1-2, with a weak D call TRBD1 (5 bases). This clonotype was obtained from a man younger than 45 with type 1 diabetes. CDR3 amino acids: CSVDLQGYGYTF. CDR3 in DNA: TGCAGCGTTGACCTTCAGGGCTATGGCTACACCTTC. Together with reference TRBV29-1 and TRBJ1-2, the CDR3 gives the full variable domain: SAVISQKPSRDICQRGTSLTIQCQVDSQVTMMFWYRQQPGQSLTLIATANQGSEATYESGFVIDKFPISRPNLTFSTLTVSNMSPEDSSIYLCSVDLQGYGYTFGSGTRLTVV.